Sequencing of this T cell receptor (beta chain) was carried out in a study of T cells in tuberculosis (dated by TCRdb to the late 2010s). Some background on the complete study: To characterize T cells specific for the mycobacterial lipid antigen glucose monomycolate (GMM), the study used CD1B tetramers together with high-throughput TCR immunosequencing. IGRA-negative adolescents, IGRA-positive adolescents with latent tuberculosis and adults with active tuberculosis, roughly ten per group, were compared in a South African clinical cohort. The study at large found these results: Clinical samples were selected based on which cryopreserved specimens were available, and the active tuberculosis cases were adults whereas the controls were adolescents. Compared with IGRA-negative controls, TCR-alpha repertoires from active tuberculosis had smaller mean NN-distances to GMM-specific TCRs, which suggests clonal expansion of these TCRs. Using GEM motif frequencies, a classifier achieved about 65% accuracy, whereas a classifier built on the diverse GMM-specific repertoire got to roughly 87% accuracy (AUROC around 0.87). The smaller NN-distances in active tuberculosis patients were driven in part by shorter CDR3-alpha lengths, while the difference seen for TCR-beta was not statistically significant.

At study entry, adolescents were screened for latent tuberculosis infection by tuberculin skin test and QuantiFERON-TB GOLD In-Tube IGRA. Immunosequencing was performed on unsorted cryopreserved PBMC and covered around 91,000 T cells per clinical donor on average. Eleven high schools in the Worcester region of the Western Cape, South Africa, served as enrollment sites for adolescents aged 12 to 18 years. Around 10 adolescents infected with M. tuberculosis and ten uninfected adolescents were chosen and matched for age and sex. For the adolescents, PBMC were isolated by density centrifugation from freshly drawn heparinized blood and then cryopreserved. Sequences SGHNT (CDR1) and YENEEA (CDR2) are obtained from the germline V gene. Reading from cysteine to phenylalanine, the CDR3 counts 11 amino acids. This entry keeps only the CDR3 DNA: 33 bases, framed from base 1. V lost 3 bases and J lost 12 bases, and the count of bases not matched to a germline gene is 1.

Concerning this clone itself: Its antigen remains unidentified. No per-base quality is available; no much larger clone lies one base away.

The immunoSEQ multiplex PCR assay was used to generate TCR libraries, with TCR-beta and/or TCR-alpha/delta assays applied to each sample. The Illumina high-throughput platform was used to sequence the amplified TCR libraries. In the authors' own workflow: Clustering and dimensionality reduction were performed using pairwise TCRdist distances among GMM-specific receptors from ex vivo sorted or in vitro expanded T cells. Each clinical repertoire was assigned a mean NN-distance score, defined as the average TCRdist to the nearest 10% of tetramer-positive reference sequences. GEM TCR motif frequency was computed as the fraction of unique TCRs matching known GEM sequences by V/J usage and CDR3 length. Active tuberculosis was classified by linear discriminant analysis with leave-one-out cross-validation, implemented in scikit-learn. In TCRdb, the immuneACCESS table is reduced to in-frame sequences with V and J assigned. These tables do not hold every clone; where another copy was compared, an unresolved V gene accounts for under half, and the others remain unexplained. The D gene and trimming were derived from the DNA, and the V and J assignments and clone size from that table. The sample table shows more than 35,000 clones, and 90% to 95% are seen once. 7% to 9% of the sample is taken by the ten largest.

This clonotype was obtained from a donor between 10 and 29 years old with latent tuberculosis or without tuberculosis infection. Sequenced material: PBMCs. The rearranged segments are TRBV11-3 and TRBJ2-1, and TRBD1 matches 8 of the central bases. The DNA reads TGTGCCAGCAGCTTCGGACAGGGGCAGTTCTTC. The encoded protein is CASSFGQGQFF.